The clone carrying this TCR beta chain came up a few times. Its cognate antigen is unknown. Germline CDR1 and CDR2: SGHTA and FQGNSA. The length of the CDR3 is 13 residues. V was trimmed by 2 bases and J by 0 bases, leaving 5 bases between them. Sequencing targeted expressed TCRB transcripts, as all isolated RNA had been reverse transcribed. Some 3.3 million reads per sample on average were obtained from naive, central memory and regulatory T cell samples. Assay used: immunoSEQ multiplex PCR; TCRdb lists only in-frame clones, some missing. The table lists hundreds of thousands of clones, roughly 17% of them singletons. This sample is part of a study of beta chain features in type 1 diabetes. Study-wide results and caveats: cDNA-based sequencing might over-represent cells highly expressing TCR. At VDJ recombination sites, type 1 diabetes patients had fewer insertions and more deleted nucleotides.

Cells sorted by CD45RO/CCR7/CD25/CD127/CD95/CD27 comprised CD4+ naive, central memory, regulatory and stem cell-like memory cells. The sequence was obtained from a woman between 18 and 29 years old in good health. The J gene is TRBJ2-7, the V gene TRBV7-2, with D unclear. The sequenced sample was naive CD4+ T cells from blood. DNA for the CDR3: TGTGCCAGCAGCTTAATCGACTCCTACGAGCAGTACTTC. This sequence encodes CASSLIDSYEQYF.